These 21 T cell receptor beta chains came from one sample sequenced in a study of control samples from healthy donors and cancer patients. Profiling relied on immunoSEQ multiplex PCR, and the TCRdb table lists in-frame clones only, not all of them. This table has about 140,000 clones, under 90% appearing once. The sequenced material came from blood. These receptors came from a man in his thirties or forties in good health.

V usage is TRBV4-2 and J usage is TRBJ2-2; possible D gene TRBD1, 6 bases. Germline V gene sequence: CDR1 LGHNA, CDR2 YNFKEQ. This CDR3 has 14 residues. Deletions cut 0 bases from V and 7 bases from J, with 9 bases between. The CDR3 here is CASSQETGNGELFF. CDR3 in DNA: TGTGCCAGCAGCCAAGAAACAGGGAACGGGGAGCTGTTTTTT.

This rearrangement joins TRBV4-1 to TRBJ1-5; no firm D call. The CDR3 has 15 amino acids. Trimming took 4 bases from V and 0 from J, leaving 10 bases between them. Germline V gene data show CDR1 as MGHRA and CDR2 as YSYEKL. DNA for the CDR3: TGCGCCAGCAGCCTTTTAGGAGATAGCAATCAGCCCCAGCATTTT. Its translation: CASSLLGDSNQPQHF.

This chain joins TRBV19 and TRBJ1-1, with D maybe TRBD1 (5 bases). The germline CDR1 and CDR2 sequences are LNHDA and SQIVND (reference sequence). CDR3 length equals 16 residues. Trimming removed 10 bases from V and 4 bases from J, with 25 bases in between. The CDR3 region is CATCKGAGSIRTEAFF. CDR3 in DNA: TGTGCCACGTGTAAAGGTGCAGGGTCAATTCGCACTGAAGCTTTCTTT.

The V gene is TRBV5-1, the J gene TRBJ2-6; D not resolved. Germline CDR1 reads SGHRS; CDR2 reads YFSETQ. Trimming cost V 0 bases and J 4 bases, with 11 bases left between them. The CDR3 consists of 16 residues. The CDR3 is CASSLEFGTGANVLTF. The CDR3 region has the DNA TGCGCCAGCAGCTTGGAGTTCGGAACGGGGGCCAACGTCCTGACTTTC.

The chain links TRBV4-1 to TRBJ2-7; TRBD1 matches 9 bases. In germline, CDR1 is MGHRA, CDR2 YSYEKL. V lost 1 base and J lost 0; bases outside the gene matches: 7. CDR3 size: 17 residues. Here the CDR3 DNA reads TGCGCCAGCAGCCAAGTCCAGGACAGGGGAGGCTCCTACGAGCAGTACTTC. Translated: CASSQVQDRGGSYEQYF.

This sequence joins TRBV28 and TRBJ2-1, with 11 bases aligning to TRBD2. CDR1 is MDHEN and CDR2 is SYDVKM in the germline V gene. V shed 4 bases, J shed 5 bases, and the junction held 7 bases outside the gene matches. The CDR3 spans 16 residues. In nucleotides, the CDR3 is TGTGCCAGCAGTTCCCTCCGACTAGCGGGAAACAATGAGCAGTTCTTC. Translating gives CASSSLRLAGNNEQFF. The full variable domain, with the rest looked up from reference TRBV28 and TRBJ2-1, is DVKVTQSSRYLVKRTGEKVFLECVQDMDHENMFWYRQDPGLGLRLIYFSYDVKMKEKGDIPEGYSVSREKKERFSLILESASTNQTSMYLCASSSLRLAGNNEQFFGPGTRLTVL.

This clone was counted between two and nine times. This rearrangement joins TRBV3-1 (or the pseudogene TRBV3-2) to TRBJ1-3; the D gene is possibly TRBD1 (5 bases). Germline CDR1 is LGHDT and CDR2 is YNNKEL (reference sequence). The CDR3 runs 16 residues. V dropped 2 bases and J dropped 0 bases, with 11 bases sitting between them. The CDR3 reads CASSQTRDLSGNTIYF. DNA for the CDR3: TGTGCCAGCAGCCAAACCCGGGACCTCTCTGGAAACACCATATATTTT.

The chain carries TRBV15 and TRBJ2-5; 12 bases agree with TRBD2. The ends lost 5 bases at V and 0 bases at J; junction bases unmatched: 13. CDR3 length: 19 residues. From germline, CDR1 is LNHNV and CDR2 YYDKDF (reference sequence). CDR3 protein: CATSPLLTSGGKNQETQYF. CDR3 DNA: TGTGCCACCAGCCCGCTCCTGACTAGCGGGGGCAAAAACCAAGAGACCCAGTACTTC.

The chain is built from TRBV6-5 and TRBJ2-7; D is perhaps TRBD1 (6 bases). The V end lost 10 bases, the J end lost 2 bases, and 18 bases lay between the germline ends. Germline lookup yields CDR1 MNHEY and CDR2 SVGAGI. The CDR3 has 14 residues. The CDR3 DNA is TGTGCCACCTTACAGGGCACTCACGCCTACGAGCAGTACTTC. Translating it yields CATLQGTHAYEQYF.

J is TRBJ2-2 and V is TRBV6-5, with 8 bases aligning to TRBD2. Looked up from germline, CDR1 is MNHEY and CDR2 is SVGAGI. The CDR3 covers 14 residues. The junction had 6 bases not matched to a gene; V was cut back by 11 bases and J by 1 base. CDR3 coding DNA: TGTGCCGGACGGGCGGGGGGGAACACCGGGGAGCTGTTTTTT. Protein: CAGRAGGNTGELFF.

This rearrangement joins TRBV19 to TRBJ1-2; D ambiguous. The CDR3 contains 13 residues. Trimming left V 11 bases short and J 2 bases short, with 15 bases between. Germline V gene lookup returns CDR1 LNHDA and CDR2 SQIVND (reference sequence). In DNA, the CDR3 is TGTGCCGCTGAGGACCGTAGAAACTATGGCTACACCTTC. It encodes CAAEDRRNYGYTF.

The rearrangement links TRBV21-1 to TRBJ1-2; TRBD1, the table's D call, was not compared with the DNA. TRBV21-1 represents a pseudogene. The CDR3 is 14 residues long. CDR3 sequence: CASRGTTNNYGYTF. The CDR3 DNA reads as TGTGCCAGCAGAGGGACAACAAACAACTATGGCTACACCTTC.

The chain employs TRBV5-8 and TRBJ2-1; 11 nucleotides align to TRBD2. Germline lookup yields CDR1 SGHTS and CDR2 YDEGEE. This CDR3 region has 17 residues. Losses at the gene ends were 4 bases for V and 0 bases for J; bases not matched to a gene: 6. CDR3 in amino acids: CASSTGTSGGSYNEQFF. CDR3 in DNA: TGTGCCAGCAGCACCGGGACTAGCGGCGGCTCCTACAATGAGCAGTTCTTC.

V is TRBV5-3 and J is TRBJ1-1; no clear D. TRBV5-3 is marked as an open reading frame, function uncertain. This CDR3 is 13 amino acids long. Trimming left V 4 bases short and J 0 bases short, with 7 bases between. CDR3 loop: CARSPGLNTEAFF. The CDR3 DNA is TGTGCCAGAAGCCCCGGATTGAACACTGAAGCTTTCTTT.

V and J are TRBV6-6 and TRBJ2-1; D gene ambiguous. V lost 9 bases and J 0 bases, leaving 9 bases between the germline ends. This CDR3 is 13 amino acids long. Germline-derived CDR1 and CDR2 are MNHNY and SVGAGI (reference sequence). The CDR3 spells CASDTSSYNEQFF. CDR3 nucleotide sequence: TGTGCCAGTGACACGAGCTCCTACAATGAGCAGTTCTTC.

The rearrangement joins TRBV19 to TRBJ1-5; 10 positions agree with TRBD1. The CDR3 runs to 15 residues. Trimming cost V 4 bases and J 7 bases; bases outside gene matches: 7. Looked up from germline, CDR1 is LNHDA and CDR2 is SQIVND (reference sequence). CDR3 in DNA: TGTGCCAGTAGTAACCGGGACAGGGGACGACAGCCCCAGCATTTT. This encodes CASSNRDRGRQPQHF.

In this sample, this clone turned up a few times. The chain is built from TRBV18 and TRBJ2-1; D uncertain. Trimming took 4 bases from V and 10 from J, leaving 11 bases between them. Germline lookup yields CDR1 KGHSH and CDR2 LQKENI. CDR3 length: 12 residues. The CDR3 nucleotides are TGTGCCAGCTCACGCGAGGACGGGGAGCAGTTCTTC. Amino acids: CASSREDGEQFF.

This clone was counted a few times. V usage is TRBV7-9 and J usage is TRBJ2-3, with D possibly TRBD2 on 6 matching bases. CDR1 is SEHNR, CDR2 FQNEAQ, per germline (reference sequence). Trimming stripped 5 bases from V and 0 bases from J, with 9 bases between. The CDR3 contains 14 residues. This chain's CDR3 is CASSGSGSTDTQYF. The CDR3 DNA is TGTGCCAGCAGCGGGAGCGGGAGCACAGATACGCAGTATTTT.

The genes are TRBV3-1 (or the pseudogene TRBV3-2) and TRBJ1-1; D possibly corresponds to TRBD1 (6 bases). CDR3 length: 14 residues. In germline, CDR1 is LGHDT, CDR2 YNNKEL (reference sequence). V lost 3 bases and J lost 1, with 9 bases in between. CDR3 DNA: TGTGCCAGCAGCCAGGGGGCGGGGAACACTGAAGCTTTCTTT. Translation: CASSQGAGNTEAFF.

The rearrangement joins TRBV11-3 to TRBJ2-7; D may match TRBD1 or TRBD2 (5 bases each). Trimming took 5 bases from V and 0 from J, leaving 8 bases between them. The germline CDR1 and CDR2 sequences are SGHNT and YENEEA. The CDR3 is 13 amino acids. CDR3 coding DNA: TGTGCCAGCAGCCGGGACCGCTCCTACGAGCAGTACTTC. It specifies CASSRDRSYEQYF.

The V gene is TRBV30, the J gene TRBJ1-1; possibly TRBD1 for D (5 bases). The CDR3 loop spans 13 amino acids. V lost 0 bases to trimming and J lost 3 bases, with 8 bases between them. The V gene's germline CDR1 is GTSNPN and CDR2 SVGIG (reference sequence). The CDR3 coding sequence is TGTGCCTGGAGTGTAACACAGGACACTGAAGCTTTCTTT. Translated: CAWSVTQDTEAFF.